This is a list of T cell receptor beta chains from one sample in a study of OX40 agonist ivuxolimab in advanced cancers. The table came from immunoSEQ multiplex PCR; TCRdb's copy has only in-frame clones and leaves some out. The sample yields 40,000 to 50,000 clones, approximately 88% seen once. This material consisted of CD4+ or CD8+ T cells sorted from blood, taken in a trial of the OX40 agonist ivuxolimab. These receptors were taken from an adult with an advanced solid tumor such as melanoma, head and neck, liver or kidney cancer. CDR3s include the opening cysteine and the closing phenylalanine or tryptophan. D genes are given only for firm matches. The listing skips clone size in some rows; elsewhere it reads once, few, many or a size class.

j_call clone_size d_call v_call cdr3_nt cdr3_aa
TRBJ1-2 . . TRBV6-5 TGTGCCAGTCTGGGTAGTTCGCTGGGATATGGCTACACCTTC CASLGSSLGYGYTF
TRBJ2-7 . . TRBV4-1 TGCGCCAGCAGCCATGCCGAACCGTACGAGCAGTACTTC CASSHAEPYEQYF
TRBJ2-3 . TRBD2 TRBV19 TGTGCCAGTAGTATCGGTGCGGGAGGGCCAGATACGCAGTATTTT CASSIGAGGPDTQYF
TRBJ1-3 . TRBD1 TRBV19 TGTGCCAGTAGTATAGGACAGGGGAGTGGAAACACCATATATTTT CASSIGQGSGNTIYF
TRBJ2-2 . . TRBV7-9 TGTGCCAGCAGCTTCGGACCCGGGGAGCTGTTTTTT CASSFGPGELFF
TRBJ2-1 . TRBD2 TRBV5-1 TGCGCCAGCAGATGGCGGGAGAGATCCTACAATGAGCAGTTCTTC CASRWRERSYNEQFF
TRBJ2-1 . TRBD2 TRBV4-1 TGCGCCAGCAGCCAAGGACTAGCGGATTACAATGAGCAGTTCTTC CASSQGLADYNEQFF
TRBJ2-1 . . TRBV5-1 TGCGCCAGCAGCCGATCCGACGGGAATGAGCAGTTCTTC CASSRSDGNEQFF
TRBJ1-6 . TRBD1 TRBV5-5 TGTGCCAGCAGCTTGGGGCAGGGGGATAATAATTCACCCCTCCACTTT CASSLGQGDNNSPLHF
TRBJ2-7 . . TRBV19 TGTGCCAGTAGTGCGTTACAGGGAAAGCAGTACTTC CASSALQGKQYF
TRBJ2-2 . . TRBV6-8 TGTGCCAGCAGTTACCGGGGCAGTAGCGGGAACACCGGGGAGCTGTTTTTT CASSYRGSSGNTGELFF
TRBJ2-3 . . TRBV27 TGTGCCAGCAGTTTACAGGGGCGGACAGATACGCAGTATTTT CASSLQGRTDTQYF
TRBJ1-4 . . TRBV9 TGTGCCAGCAGCGTAGGGGTGGGCCTCTCAACTAATGAAAAACTGTTTTTT CASSVGVGLSTNEKLFF
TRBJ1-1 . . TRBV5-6 TGTGCCAGCAGCTGGGGGGACCCATATGAAGCTTTCTTT CASSWGDPYEAFF
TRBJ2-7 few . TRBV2 TGTGCCAGCAGTGGGGACGGAGTCTACGAGCAGTACTTC CASSGDGVYEQYF
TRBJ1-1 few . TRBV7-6 TGTGCCAGCAGCTTGTGGGCTTCCCGAGCGGACACTGAAGCTTTCTTT CASSLWASRADTEAFF
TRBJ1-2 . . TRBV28 TGTGCCAGCAGTCCCCGGGCAGGGGTCCCTGGCTACACCTTC CASSPRAGVPGYTF
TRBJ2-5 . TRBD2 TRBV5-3 TGTGCCAGAAGCTTGATTCGCCCGGGGAGGGCGGAGACCCAGTACTTC CARSLIRPGRAETQYF
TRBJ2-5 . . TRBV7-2 TGTGCCAGCAGCTTGGGGACTCGTGAGACCCAGTACTTC CASSLGTRETQYF
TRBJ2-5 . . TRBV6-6 TGTGCCAGCAGGGTTATGGCGTCAGAGACCCAGTACTTC CASRVMASETQYF
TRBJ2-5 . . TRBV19 TGTGCCAGTAGTATAGGGAGGGGTCAAGAGACCCAGTACTTC CASSIGRGQETQYF
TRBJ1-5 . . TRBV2 TGTGCCAGCAGTGAAGGGGGGTCCAGCAATCAGCCCCAGCATTTT CASSEGGSSNQPQHF
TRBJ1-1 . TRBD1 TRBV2 TGTGCCAGTAGTTCGGACAGGGGTTGGACTGAAGCTTTCTTT CASSSDRGWTEAFF
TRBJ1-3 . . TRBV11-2 TGTGCCAGCAGCCGAGCCGGGTCAACTGGAAACACCATATATTTT CASSRAGSTGNTIYF
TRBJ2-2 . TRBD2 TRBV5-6 TGTGCCAGCAGCTTCCAGACTAGCGGGGTAATAAACACCGGGGAGCTGTTTTTT CASSFQTSGVINTGELFF
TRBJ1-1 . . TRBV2 TGTGCCAGCAGTGGACAATTCGTAACTGAAGCTTTCTTT CASSGQFVTEAFF
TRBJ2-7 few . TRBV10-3 TGTGCCACCGGGACGGACTCCTACGAGCAGTACTTC CATGTDSYEQYF
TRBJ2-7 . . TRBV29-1 TGCAGCGTTCAGGGAGGATACGAGCAGTACTTC CSVQGGYEQYF
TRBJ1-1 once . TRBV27 TGTGCCAGCAGACTTACAGGGTCCCCTGGGACTTTCTTT CASRLTGSPGTFF
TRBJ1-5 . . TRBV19 TGTGCCAGTAGATGGGACCGGGGGAGCAATCAGCCCCAGCATTTT CASRWDRGSNQPQHF
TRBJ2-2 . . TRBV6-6 TGTGCCAGCAGCCTCCGACCTAGCGAGGCCGGGGAGCTGTTTTTT CASSLRPSEAGELFF
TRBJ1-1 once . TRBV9 TGTGCCAGCAGCGTAGACTCCAATAAAAACACTGAAGCTTTCTTT CASSVDSNKNTEAFF
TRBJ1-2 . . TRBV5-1 TGCGCCAGCAGCTTGGGGCTCCGGGACACAAACTATGGCTACACCTTC CASSLGLRDTNYGYTF
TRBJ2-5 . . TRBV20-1 TGCAGTGCTAGTATTGCGGAGACCCAGTACTTC CSASIAETQYF
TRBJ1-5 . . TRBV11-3 TGTGCCAGCAGCTTAGTTCAGGGTCAGCCCCAGCATTTT CASSLVQGQPQHF
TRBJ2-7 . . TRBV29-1 TGCAGCGTCACTATCCATTACGAGCAGTACTTC CSVTIHYEQYF
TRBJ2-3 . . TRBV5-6 TGTGCCAGCAGCTTGGAGGGAGGCACAGATACGCAGTATTTT CASSLEGGTDTQYF
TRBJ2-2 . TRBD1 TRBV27 TGTGCCAGCAGTTATATTTTGACAGGGGGAACCGGGGAGCTGTTTTTT CASSYILTGGTGELFF
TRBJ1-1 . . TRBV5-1 TGCGCCAGCAGCTTGAATGCAATGAACACTGAAGCTTTCTTT CASSLNAMNTEAFF
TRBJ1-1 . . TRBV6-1 TGTGCCAGCACCGAAGGGAGGAACACTGAAGCTTTCTTT CASTEGRNTEAFF
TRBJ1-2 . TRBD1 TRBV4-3 TGCGCCAGCAGCCAAGGATCAGGGGGCGGGAAGTATGGCTACACCTTC CASSQGSGGGKYGYTF
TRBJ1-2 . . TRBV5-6 TGTGCCAGCAGCTTGGTAGGATTCGGAGGCTACACCTTC CASSLVGFGGYTF
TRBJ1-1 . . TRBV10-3 TGTGCCATCAGTGAGTCTGGGGGCGACACTGAAGCTTTCTTT CAISESGGDTEAFF
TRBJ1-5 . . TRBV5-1 TGCGCCAGCAGCCAGGGGCCCAATCAGCCCCAGCATTTT CASSQGPNQPQHF
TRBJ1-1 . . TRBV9 TGTGCCAGCAGCCCCGGGGACAAGAACACTGAAGCTTTCTTT CASSPGDKNTEAFF
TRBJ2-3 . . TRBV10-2 TGCGCCAGCAGTGTTGACAGCGATACGCAGTATTTT CASSVDSDTQYF
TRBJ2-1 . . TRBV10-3 TGTGCCATCAGTGAGCGGGGGTCGGAGATCAATGAGCAGTTCTTC CAISERGSEINEQFF
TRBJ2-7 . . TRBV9 TGTGCCAGCAGCGTAGAGGGACGGGACTCCTACGAGCAGTACTTC CASSVEGRDSYEQYF
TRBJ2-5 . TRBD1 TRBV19 TGTGCCAGTATGGGACAGAACCAAGAGACCCAGTACTTC CASMGQNQETQYF
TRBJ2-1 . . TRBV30 TGTGCCTGGAGTCCTTCCTACAATGAGCAGTTCTTC CAWSPSYNEQFF
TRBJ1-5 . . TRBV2 TGTGCCAGCAGTTCCGGGTCCGTGGGTTTGGAGCCCCAGCATTTT CASSSGSVGLEPQHF
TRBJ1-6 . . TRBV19 TGTGCCAGTAGTCAGGGTGGAGTTCATCCACCCCTCCACTTT CASSQGGVHPPLHF
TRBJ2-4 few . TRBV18 TGTGCCAGCTCACCAGGGGACAAAAACATTCAGTACTTC CASSPGDKNIQYF
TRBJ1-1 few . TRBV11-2 TGTGCCAGCAGCTTAGAAGGCGTGAGTTATGCGAATGAAGCTTTCTTT CASSLEGVSYANEAFF
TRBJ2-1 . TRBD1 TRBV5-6 TGTGCCAGCAGCTCGCCGGGACAGGGGGCGGGTGAGCAGTTCTTC CASSSPGQGAGEQFF
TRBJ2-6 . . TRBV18 TGTGCCAGCTCACCAAACTCTGGGGCCAACGTCCTGACTTTC CASSPNSGANVLTF
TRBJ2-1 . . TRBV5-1 TGCGCCAGCAGCTTGGCCGGCAGTTACTACAATGAGCAGTTCTTC CASSLAGSYYNEQFF